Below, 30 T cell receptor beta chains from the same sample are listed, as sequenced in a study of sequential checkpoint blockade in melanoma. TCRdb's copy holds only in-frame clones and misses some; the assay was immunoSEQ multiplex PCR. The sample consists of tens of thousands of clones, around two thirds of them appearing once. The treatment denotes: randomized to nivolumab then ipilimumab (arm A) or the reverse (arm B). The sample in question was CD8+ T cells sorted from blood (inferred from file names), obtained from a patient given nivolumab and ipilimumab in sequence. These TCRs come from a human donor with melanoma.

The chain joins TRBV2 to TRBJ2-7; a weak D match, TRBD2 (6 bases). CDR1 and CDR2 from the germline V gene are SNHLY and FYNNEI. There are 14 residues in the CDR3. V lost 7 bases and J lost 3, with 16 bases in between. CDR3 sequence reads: CASIRESGHYEQYV. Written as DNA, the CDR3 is TGTGCCAGCATCCGCGAGAGCGGGCACTACGAGCAGTACGTC.

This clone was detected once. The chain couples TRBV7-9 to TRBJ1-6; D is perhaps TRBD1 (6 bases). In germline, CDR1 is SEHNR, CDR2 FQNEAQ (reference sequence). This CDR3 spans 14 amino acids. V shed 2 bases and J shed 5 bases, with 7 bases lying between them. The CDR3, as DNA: TGTGCCAGCAGCTTAACAGGGAATAATTCACCCCTCCACTTT. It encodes CASSLTGNNSPLHF.

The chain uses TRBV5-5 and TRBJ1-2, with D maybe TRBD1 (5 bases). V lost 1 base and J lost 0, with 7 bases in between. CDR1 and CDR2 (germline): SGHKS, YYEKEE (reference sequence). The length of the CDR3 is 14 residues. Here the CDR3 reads CASSLQGTNYGYTF. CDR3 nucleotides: TGTGCCAGCAGCTTGCAGGGAACTAACTATGGCTACACCTTC.

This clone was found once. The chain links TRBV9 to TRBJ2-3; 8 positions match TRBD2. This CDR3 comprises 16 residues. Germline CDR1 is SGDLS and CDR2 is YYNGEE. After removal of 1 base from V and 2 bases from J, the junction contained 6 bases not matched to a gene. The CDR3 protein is CASSVLGGGHTDTQYF. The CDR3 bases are TGTGCCAGCAGCGTACTGGGCGGGGGGCACACAGATACGCAGTATTTT.

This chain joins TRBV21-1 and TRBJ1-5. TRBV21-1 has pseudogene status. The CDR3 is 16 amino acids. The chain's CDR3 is CASKSSGLEGNQPQHF. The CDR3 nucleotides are TGTGCCAGCAAGTCGTCGGGTTTGGAGGGCAATCAGCCCCAGCATTTT.

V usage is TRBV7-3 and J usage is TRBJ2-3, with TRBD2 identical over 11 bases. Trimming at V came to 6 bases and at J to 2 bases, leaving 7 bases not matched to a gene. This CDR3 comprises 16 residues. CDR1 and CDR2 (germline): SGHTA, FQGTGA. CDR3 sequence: CASSISGGVNTDTQYF. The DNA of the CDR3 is TGTGCCAGCAGTATTAGCGGGGGGGTAAACACAGATACGCAGTATTTT.

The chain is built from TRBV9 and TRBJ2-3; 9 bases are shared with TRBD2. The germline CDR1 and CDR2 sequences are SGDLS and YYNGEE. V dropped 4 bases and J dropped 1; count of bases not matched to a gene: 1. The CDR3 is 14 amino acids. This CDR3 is CASSLAGGTDTQYF. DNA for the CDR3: TGTGCCAGCAGCTTAGCGGGGGGCACAGATACGCAGTATTTT.

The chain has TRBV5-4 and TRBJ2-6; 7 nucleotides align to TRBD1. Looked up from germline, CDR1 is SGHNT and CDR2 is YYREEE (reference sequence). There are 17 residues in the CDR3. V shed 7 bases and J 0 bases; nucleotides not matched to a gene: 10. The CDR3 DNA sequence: TGTGCCAGCGGAATCGGGACAGCCAACTCTGGGGCCAACGTCCTGACTTTC. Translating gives CASGIGTANSGANVLTF.

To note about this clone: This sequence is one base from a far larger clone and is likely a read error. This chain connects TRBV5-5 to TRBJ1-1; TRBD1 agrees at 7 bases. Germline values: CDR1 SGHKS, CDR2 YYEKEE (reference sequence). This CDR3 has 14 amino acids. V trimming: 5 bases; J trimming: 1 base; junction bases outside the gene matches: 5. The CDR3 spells CASREGARNTEAFF. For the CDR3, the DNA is TGTGCCAGCAGGGAGGGGGCTAGGAACACTGAAGCTTTCTTT.

This chain's CDR3 is CASSEWSGGGNQPQHF. The CDR3, as DNA: TGTGCCAGCAGTGAATGGTCAGGGGGTGGCAATCAGCCCCAGCATTTT. The J gene is TRBJ1-5, the V gene TRBV2; 7 nucleotides line up with TRBD1. The CDR3 sequence is 16 residues long. Germline values: CDR1 SNHLY, CDR2 FYNNEI. V was clipped by 2 bases and J by 2 bases; unmatched bases: 6.

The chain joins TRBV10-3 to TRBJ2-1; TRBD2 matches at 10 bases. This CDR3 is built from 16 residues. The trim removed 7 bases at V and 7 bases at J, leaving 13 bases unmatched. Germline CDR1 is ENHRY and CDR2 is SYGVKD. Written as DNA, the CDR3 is TGTGCCATCATGGCTGGCCGGGCTAGCGGGGGTAATGAGCAGTTCTTC. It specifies CAIMAGRASGGNEQFF.

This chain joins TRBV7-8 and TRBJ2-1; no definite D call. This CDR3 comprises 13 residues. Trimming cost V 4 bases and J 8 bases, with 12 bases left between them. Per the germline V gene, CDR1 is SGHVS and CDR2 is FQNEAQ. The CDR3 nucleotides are TGTGCCAGCAGCTCCCCCCGACTGGATGAGCAGTTCTTC. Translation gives CASSSPRLDEQFF.

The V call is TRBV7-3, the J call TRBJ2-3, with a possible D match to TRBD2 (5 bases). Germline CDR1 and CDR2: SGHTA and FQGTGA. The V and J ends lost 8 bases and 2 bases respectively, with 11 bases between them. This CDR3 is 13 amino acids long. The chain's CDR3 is CASQSGSTDTQYF. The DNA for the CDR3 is TGTGCCAGCCAAAGCGGATCCACAGATACGCAGTATTTT.

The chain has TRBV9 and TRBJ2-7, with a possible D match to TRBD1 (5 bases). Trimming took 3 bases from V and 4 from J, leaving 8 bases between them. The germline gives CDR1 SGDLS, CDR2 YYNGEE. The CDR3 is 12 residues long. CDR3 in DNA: TGTGCCAGCAGCGGAGACAGTTACGAGCAGTACTTC. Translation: CASSGDSYEQYF.

The CDR3 coding sequence is TGTGCCAGCGGGACAGGCCCCTCCAATGAGCAGTTCTTC. This gives the protein CASGTGPSNEQFF. The rearrangement links TRBV5-4 to TRBJ2-1; 8 bases fit TRBD1. The germline V gene has CDR1 SGHNT and CDR2 YYREEE (reference sequence). The CDR3 contains 13 residues. Trimming cost V 7 bases and J 6 bases; bases outside gene matches: 6.

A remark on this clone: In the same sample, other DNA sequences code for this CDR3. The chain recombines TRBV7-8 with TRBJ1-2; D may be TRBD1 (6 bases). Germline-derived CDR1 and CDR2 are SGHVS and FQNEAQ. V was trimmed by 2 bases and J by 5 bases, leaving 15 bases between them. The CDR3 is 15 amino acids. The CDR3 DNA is TGTGCCAGCAGCTTACCTCCCGGGGGGCCGTATGGCTACACCTTC. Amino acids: CASSLPPGGPYGYTF.

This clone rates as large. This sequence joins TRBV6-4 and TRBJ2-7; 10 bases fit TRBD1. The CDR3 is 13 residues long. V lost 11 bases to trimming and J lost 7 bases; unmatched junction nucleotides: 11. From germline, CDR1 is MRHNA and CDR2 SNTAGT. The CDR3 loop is CALPDRGWGEQYF. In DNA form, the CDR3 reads TGTGCCCTCCCGGACAGGGGGTGGGGGGAGCAGTACTTC.

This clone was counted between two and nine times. CDR3 loop: CASSPPRGGQHEQYF. The CDR3 coding sequence is TGTGCCAGCAGCCCCCCAAGGGGGGGGCAACACGAGCAGTACTTC. The chain carries TRBV5-4 and TRBJ2-7; TRBD2 might be the D (7 bases). This CDR3 region has 15 residues. CDR1 is SGHNT, CDR2 YYREEE, per germline (reference sequence). V was pared by 4 bases and J by 5 bases, with 19 bases between.

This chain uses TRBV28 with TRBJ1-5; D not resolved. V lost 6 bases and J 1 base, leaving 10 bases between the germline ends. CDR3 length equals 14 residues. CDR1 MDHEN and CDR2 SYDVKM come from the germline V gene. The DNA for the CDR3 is TGTGCCAGCAGGCGGCTTGGGAGCAATCAGCCCCAGCATTTT. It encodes CASRRLGSNQPQHF.

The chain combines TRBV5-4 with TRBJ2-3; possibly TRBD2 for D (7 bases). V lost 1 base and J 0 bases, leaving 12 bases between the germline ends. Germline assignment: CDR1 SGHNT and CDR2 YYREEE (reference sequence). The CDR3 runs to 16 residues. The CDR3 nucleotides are TGTGCCAGCAGCTTGTCGGGGGGCGGGAGCACAGATACGCAGTATTTT. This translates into CASSLSGGGSTDTQYF.

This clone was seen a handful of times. CDR3 region: CASSSLGQGKGNEQFF. In DNA form, the CDR3 reads TGTGCCAGCAGTTCTTTGGGGCAGGGGAAGGGCAATGAGCAGTTCTTC. The chain recombines TRBV27 with TRBJ2-1; weak D call: TRBD1 (6 bases). Trimming removed 4 bases from V and 6 bases from J, with 19 bases in between. Germline CDR1 and CDR2: MNHEY and SMNVEV (reference sequence). The CDR3 is 16 amino acids.

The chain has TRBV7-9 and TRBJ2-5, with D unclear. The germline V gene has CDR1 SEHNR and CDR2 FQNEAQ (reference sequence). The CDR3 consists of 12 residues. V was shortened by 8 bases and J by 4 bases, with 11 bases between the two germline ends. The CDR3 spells CASGAVTETQYF. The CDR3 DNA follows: TGTGCCAGCGGCGCGGTAACAGAGACCCAGTACTTC.

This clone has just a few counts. The CDR3 sequence: CASSSGGGGFYEQYV. CDR3 in DNA: TGTGCCAGCAGCTCCGGGGGTGGGGGTTTCTACGAGCAGTACGTC. The chain uses TRBV27 and TRBJ2-7, with D possibly TRBD2 on 6 matching bases. The CDR3 totals 15 residues. Trimming stripped 6 bases from V and 3 bases from J, with 18 bases between. Germline CDR1 and CDR2: MNHEY and SMNVEV (reference sequence).

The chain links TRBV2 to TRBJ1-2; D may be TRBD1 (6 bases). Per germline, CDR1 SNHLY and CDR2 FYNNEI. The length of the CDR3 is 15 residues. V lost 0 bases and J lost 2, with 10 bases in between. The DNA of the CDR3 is TGTGCCAGCAGTGAAGCGGGCAGGGGAAACTATGGCTACACCTTC. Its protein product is CASSEAGRGNYGYTF.

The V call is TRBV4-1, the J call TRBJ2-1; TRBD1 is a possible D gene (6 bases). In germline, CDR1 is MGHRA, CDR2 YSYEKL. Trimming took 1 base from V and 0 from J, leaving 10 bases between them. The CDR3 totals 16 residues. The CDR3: CASSQGQASSYNEQFF. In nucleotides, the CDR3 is TGCGCCAGCAGCCAAGGACAGGCTAGCTCCTACAATGAGCAGTTCTTC.

CDR3 DNA: TGTGCCAGTAGTCCGGGTAGGGGTTGGGCCTACGAGCAGTACTTC. Its protein is CASSPGRGWAYEQYF. V and J are TRBV19 and TRBJ2-7; D is possibly TRBD1 (5 bases). CDR3 length: 15 residues. Germline V gives CDR1 LNHDA, CDR2 SQIVND (reference sequence). The V gene lost 5 bases and the J gene lost 2 bases, with 16 bases spanning the gap.

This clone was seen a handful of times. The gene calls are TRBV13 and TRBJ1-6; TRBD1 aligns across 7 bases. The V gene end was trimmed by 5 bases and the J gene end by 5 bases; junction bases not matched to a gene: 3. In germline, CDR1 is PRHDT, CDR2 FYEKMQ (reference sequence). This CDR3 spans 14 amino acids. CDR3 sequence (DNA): TGTGCCAGCAGCCCCGGGACAGATAATTCACCCCTCCACTTT. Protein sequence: CASSPGTDNSPLHF.

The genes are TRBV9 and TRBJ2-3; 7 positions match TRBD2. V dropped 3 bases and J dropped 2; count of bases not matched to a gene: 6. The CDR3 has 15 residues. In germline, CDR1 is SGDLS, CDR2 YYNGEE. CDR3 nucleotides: TGTGCCAGCAGCGAGCGGGACTACTACACAGATACGCAGTATTTT. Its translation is CASSERDYYTDTQYF.

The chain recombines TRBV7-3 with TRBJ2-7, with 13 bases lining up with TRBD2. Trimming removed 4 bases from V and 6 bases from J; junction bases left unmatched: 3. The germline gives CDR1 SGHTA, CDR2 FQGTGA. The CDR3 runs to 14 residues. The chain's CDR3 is CASSSGLAGAEQYF. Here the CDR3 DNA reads TGTGCCAGCAGCTCCGGACTAGCGGGAGCCGAGCAGTACTTC. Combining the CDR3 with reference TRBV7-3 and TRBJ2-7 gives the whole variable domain GAGVSQTPSNKVTEKGKYVELRCDPISGHTALYWYRQSLGQGPEFLIYFQGTGAADDSGLPNDRFFAVRPEGSVSTLKIQRTERGDSAVYLCASSSGLAGAEQYFGPGTRLTVT.

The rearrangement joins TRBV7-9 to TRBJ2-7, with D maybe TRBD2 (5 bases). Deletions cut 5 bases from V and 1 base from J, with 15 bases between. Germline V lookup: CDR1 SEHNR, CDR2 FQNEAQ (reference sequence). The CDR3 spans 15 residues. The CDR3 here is CASSTSDGISYEQYF. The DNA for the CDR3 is TGTGCCAGCAGCACATCGGACGGGATTTCCTACGAGCAGTACTTC.